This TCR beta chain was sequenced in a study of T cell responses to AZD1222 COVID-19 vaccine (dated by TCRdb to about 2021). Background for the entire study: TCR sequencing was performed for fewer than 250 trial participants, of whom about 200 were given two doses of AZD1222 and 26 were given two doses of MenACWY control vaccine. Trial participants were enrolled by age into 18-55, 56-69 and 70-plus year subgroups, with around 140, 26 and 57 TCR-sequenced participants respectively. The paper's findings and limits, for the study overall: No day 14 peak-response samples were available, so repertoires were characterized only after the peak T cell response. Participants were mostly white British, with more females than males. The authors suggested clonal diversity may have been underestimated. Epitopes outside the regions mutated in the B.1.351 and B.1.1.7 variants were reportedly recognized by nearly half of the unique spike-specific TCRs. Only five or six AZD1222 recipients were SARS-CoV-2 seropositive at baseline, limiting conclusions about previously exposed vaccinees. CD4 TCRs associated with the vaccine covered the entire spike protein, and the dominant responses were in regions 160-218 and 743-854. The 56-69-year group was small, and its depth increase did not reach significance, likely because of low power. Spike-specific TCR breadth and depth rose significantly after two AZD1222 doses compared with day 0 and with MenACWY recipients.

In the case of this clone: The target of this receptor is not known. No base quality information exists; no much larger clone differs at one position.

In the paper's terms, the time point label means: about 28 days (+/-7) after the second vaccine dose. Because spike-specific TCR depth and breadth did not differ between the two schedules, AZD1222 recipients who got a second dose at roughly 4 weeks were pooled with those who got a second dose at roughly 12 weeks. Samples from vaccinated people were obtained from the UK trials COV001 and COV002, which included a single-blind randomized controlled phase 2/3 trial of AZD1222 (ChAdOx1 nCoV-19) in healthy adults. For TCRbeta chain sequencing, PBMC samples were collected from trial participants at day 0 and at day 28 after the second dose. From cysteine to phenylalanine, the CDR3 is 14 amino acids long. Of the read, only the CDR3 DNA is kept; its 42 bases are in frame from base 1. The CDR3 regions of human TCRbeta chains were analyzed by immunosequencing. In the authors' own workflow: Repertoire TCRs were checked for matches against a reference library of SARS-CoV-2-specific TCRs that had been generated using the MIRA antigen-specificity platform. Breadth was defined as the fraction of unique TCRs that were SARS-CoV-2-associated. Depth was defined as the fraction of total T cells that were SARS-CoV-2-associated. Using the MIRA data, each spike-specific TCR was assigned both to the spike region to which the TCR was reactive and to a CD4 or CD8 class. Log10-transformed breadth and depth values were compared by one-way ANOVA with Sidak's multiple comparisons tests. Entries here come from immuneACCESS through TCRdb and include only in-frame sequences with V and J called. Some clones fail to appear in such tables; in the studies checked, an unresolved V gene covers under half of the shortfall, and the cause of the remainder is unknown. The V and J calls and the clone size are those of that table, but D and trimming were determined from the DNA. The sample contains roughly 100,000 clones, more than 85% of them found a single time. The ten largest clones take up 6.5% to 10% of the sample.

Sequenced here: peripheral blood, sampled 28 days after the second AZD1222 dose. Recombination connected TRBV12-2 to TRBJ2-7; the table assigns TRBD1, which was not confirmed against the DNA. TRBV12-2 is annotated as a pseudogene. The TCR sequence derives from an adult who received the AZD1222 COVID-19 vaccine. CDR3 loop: CASRTRGTAYEQYF. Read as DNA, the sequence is TGTGCAAGTCGCACGAGGGGGACGGCCTACGAGCAGTACTTC.